This T cell receptor (beta chain) emerged from a study of T cells in Graves' hyperthyroidism and ophthalmopathy. The CDR3 length is 12 residues. Germline V gene lookup returns CDR1 SQVTM and CDR2 ANQGSEA. Trimming shortened V by 4 bases and J by 5 bases, and 9 bases separated the two germline ends. Using RNA transcripts as the source, TCR beta CDR3 regions were amplified. Researchers ran a first-round RT-PCR on the TCR CDR3 using the HTBI primer set. TCRdb re-derived calls from the multiplex PCR reads in MiXCR, one entry per CDR3 protein. The table lists some 460,000 distinct CDR3 sequences, around 16% of them singletons. In its sample, this clonotype was seen many times. Stability of Graves' hyperthyroidism was defined as absent ophthalmopathy progression within 18 months. Each diagnosis was grounded in clinical symptoms, serum thyroxine and TRAb, thyroid ultrasound, and orbital computed tomography.

The clonotype originates from a young woman with Graves' hyperthyroidism. The sample comprised blood. This rearrangement joins TRBV29-1 to TRBJ2-1; D perhaps matches TRBD2 (5 bases). The CDR3 reads CSVVASNNEQFF. The CDR3 nucleotides are TGCAGCGTTGTAGCGAGCAACAATGAGCAGTTCTTC.